The TCR beta chain described here comes from a study of blood T cell repertoires in COVID-19. Profiling relied on immunoSEQ multiplex PCR, and the TCRdb table lists in-frame clones only, not all of them. This sample has fewer than 25,000 clones, with around 91% found just once. Material for sequencing was peripheral blood. The receptor was derived from a man aged 70 or older with acute or convalescent COVID-19.

CDR3: CASSPELVPYLGQYF. The CDR3 DNA sequence: TGTGCCAGCAGCCCCGAACTAGTACCCTACTTAGGGCAGTATTTT. The V call is TRBV11-2, the J call TRBJ2-3; TRBD2 is a possible D gene (5 bases). CDR1 is SGHAT, CDR2 FQNNGV, per germline. The CDR3 loop spans 15 amino acids. V lost 5 bases, J lost 11 bases, and 23 bases lay in between.